This note documents a single T cell receptor (beta chain) sequence. Germline CDR1 is SEHNR and CDR2 is FQNEAQ (reference sequence). With 8 bases clipped from V and 0 bases from J, the junction kept 8 bases outside the gene matches. CDR3 length: 15 amino acids. This record belongs to a study of radiation and T cells in renal cell carcinoma. The sample's time point: blood 2 weeks post-SBRT. Treatment indicated: 15 Gy SBRT to primary tumor, nephrectomy 4 weeks later. Using immunoSEQ multiplex PCR, the repertoire was profiled, and TCRdb retains in-frame clones only, with some absent. The sample contains fewer than 90,000 clones, 80% to 90% of which appear only once.

The clonotype comes from a woman between 50 and 59 years old with renal cell carcinoma. This specimen was blood, taken from a patient whose treatment included radiotherapy and nephrectomy. The genes are TRBV7-9 and TRBJ2-3; TRBD2 matches 7 bases. The CDR3 sequence is CASSRLAFSTDTQYF. CDR3 nucleotide sequence: TGTGCCAGCTCTCGACTAGCCTTTAGCACAGATACGCAGTATTTT.